What follows describes a single T cell receptor (beta chain). The target antigen is unknown. This specimen comes from a study of CD8 T cells in ankylosing spondylitis. The study's findings and limits: Earlier literature documents some of the motif variants in reactive arthritis synovial fluid and blood. Within ankylosing spondylitis blood, a TCR beta motif made up of eight highly homologous variants appeared to be characteristic. Significant enrichment of disease-linked clones was reportedly seen in matched ankylosing spondylitis synovial fluid.

Library preparation for TCR beta used quantitative 5'-RACE with molecular barcodes. TCRdb re-derived calls from the 5' RACE reads in MiXCR, one entry per CDR3 protein. The table lists over 30,000 distinct CDR3 sequences, 16% of them singletons. Germline V CDR1 and CDR2: SSHAT, FNYEAQ (reference sequence). This CDR3 has 13 residues. Trimming pared 1 base from V and 0 bases from J, leaving 3 bases between. Material: blood. The sequence derives from a male donor with ankylosing spondylitis or in good health (not recorded which). The chain carries TRBV7-7 and TRBJ1-1, with D hard to call. CDR3 coding DNA: TGTGCCAGCAGCTTAGACGTGAACACTGAAGCTTTCTTT. Translated: CASSLDVNTEAFF.